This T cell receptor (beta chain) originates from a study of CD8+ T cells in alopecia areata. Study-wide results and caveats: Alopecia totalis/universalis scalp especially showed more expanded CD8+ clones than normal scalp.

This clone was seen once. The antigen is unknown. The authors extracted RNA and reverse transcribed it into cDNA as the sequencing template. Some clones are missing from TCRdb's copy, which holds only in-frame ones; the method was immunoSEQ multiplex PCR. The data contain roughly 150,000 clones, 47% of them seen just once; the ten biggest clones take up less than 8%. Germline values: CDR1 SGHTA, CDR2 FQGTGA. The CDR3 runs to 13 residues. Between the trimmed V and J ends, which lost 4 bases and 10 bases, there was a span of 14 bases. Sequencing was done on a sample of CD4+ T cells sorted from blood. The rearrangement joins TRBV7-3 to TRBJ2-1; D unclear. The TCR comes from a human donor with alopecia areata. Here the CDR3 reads CASSSTPAGEQFF. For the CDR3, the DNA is TGTGCCAGCAGCTCCACCCCAGCCGGGGAGCAGTTCTTC.